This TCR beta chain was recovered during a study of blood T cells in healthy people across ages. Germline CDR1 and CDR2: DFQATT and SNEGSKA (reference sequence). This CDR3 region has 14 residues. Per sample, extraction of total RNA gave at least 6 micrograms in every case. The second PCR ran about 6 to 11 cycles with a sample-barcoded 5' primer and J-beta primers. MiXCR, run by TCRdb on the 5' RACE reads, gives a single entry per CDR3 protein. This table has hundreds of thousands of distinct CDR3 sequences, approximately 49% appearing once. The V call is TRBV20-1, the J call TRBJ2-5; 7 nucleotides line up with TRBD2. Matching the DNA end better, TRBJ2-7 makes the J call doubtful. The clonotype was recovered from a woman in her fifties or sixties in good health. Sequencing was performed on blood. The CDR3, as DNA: TGCAGTGCTAGTCTCGGGGGAGGGCCCTACGAGCAGTACTTC. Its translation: CSASLGGGPYEQYF.